This T cell receptor beta chain was identified during a study of T cells in localized non-small cell lung cancer. Study results and caveats: Higher adjacent-lung clonality was associated with shorter survival.

Sequencing was performed with immunoSEQ multiplex PCR; in TCRdb, only in-frame clones are kept and a portion is missing. The sample consists of 25,000 to 35,000 clones, about 92% of them appearing once. Germline CDR1 is SGHTA and CDR2 is FQGNSA. The V end was cut by 4 bases, the J end by 2 bases, with 9 bases between. The length of the CDR3 is 14 residues. This clone was recorded only once. Its antigen is undetermined. The sequencing here drew on peripheral blood, taken before any cancer treatment. The chain employs TRBV7-2 and TRBJ1-5; D is ambiguous. The clonotype comes from a woman aged 40 to 75 with stage I lung adenocarcinoma. As DNA, the CDR3 is TGTGCCAGCAGCTCGATAAACGGCAATCAGCCCCAGCATTTT. This codes for CASSSINGNQPQHF.